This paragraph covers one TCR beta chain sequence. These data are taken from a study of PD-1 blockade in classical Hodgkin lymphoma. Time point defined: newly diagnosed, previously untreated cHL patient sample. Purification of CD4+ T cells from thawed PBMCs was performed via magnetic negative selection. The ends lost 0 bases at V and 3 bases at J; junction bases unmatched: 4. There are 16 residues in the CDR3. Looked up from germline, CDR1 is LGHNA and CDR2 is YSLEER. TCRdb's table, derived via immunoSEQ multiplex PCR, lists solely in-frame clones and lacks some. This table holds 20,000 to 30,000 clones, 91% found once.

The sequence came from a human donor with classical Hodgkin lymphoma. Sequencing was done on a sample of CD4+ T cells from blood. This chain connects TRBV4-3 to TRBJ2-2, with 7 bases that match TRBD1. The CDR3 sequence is CASSQEPGGYTGELFF. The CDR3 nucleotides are TGCGCCAGCAGCCAAGAACCAGGGGGATACACCGGGGAGCTGTTTTTT.